This T cell receptor (beta chain) was retrieved from a study of beta chain features in type 1 diabetes. General study findings and limits: Insertions were fewer and deletions more numerous at VDJ junctions in type 1 diabetes patients. People with Type 1 diabetes carried modestly yet significantly shorter TCRB CDR3s in all four CD4+ subsets.

The authors reverse transcribed all of the isolated RNA, so sequencing captured expressed TCRB transcripts. Sequencing of naive, central memory and regulatory T cell samples gave an average of roughly 3.5 million reads. Assay used: immunoSEQ multiplex PCR; TCRdb lists only in-frame clones, some missing. The table lists around 140,000 clones, around 9% of them singletons. With respect to this clone: Antigen specificity is unknown.

CD45RO/CCR7/CD25/CD127/CD95/CD27 sorting isolated CD4+ naive, central memory, regulatory and stem cell-like memory cells. All sorted populations exceeded 98% purity. V was cut by 6 bases and J by 3 bases, with 17 bases left in between. Germline V lookup: CDR1 KGHSH, CDR2 LQKENI. This CDR3 is 15 amino acids long. The origin of this receptor is a man aged 25-45 years with type 1 diabetes. J is TRBJ1-2 and V is TRBV18, with a possible D match to TRBD1 (6 bases). What was sequenced was central memory CD4+ T cells from blood. The CDR3 sequence: CASSRSRQDDYGYTF. CDR3 bases: TGTGCCAGCTCCCGCTCACGACAGGATGACTATGGCTACACCTTC.